The next 10 T cell receptor beta chains were all read from a single sample in a study of beta chain features in type 1 diabetes. cDNA synthesis used the whole RNA isolate, giving expressed TCRB sequences. Produced via immunoSEQ multiplex PCR; TCRdb's table is partial and in-frame only. The data hold 350,000 to 400,000 clones, with over 13% observed a single time. Sequences were obtained from naive CD4+ T cells from blood. These receptor sequences come from a woman aged 18-30 years in good health.

Only one count was recorded for this clone. The chain recombines TRBV18 with TRBJ2-1; TRBD2 matches 11 bases. The CDR3 runs 16 residues. V trimming: 6 bases; J trimming: 8 bases; junction bases outside the gene matches: 12. Germline loops: CDR1 KGHSH, CDR2 LQKENI. The CDR3 DNA is TGTGCCAGCTCCCTTTATAGCGGGAGGGCCTCGGATGAGCAGTTCTTC. This translates into CASSLYSGRASDEQFF.

The chain has TRBV7-7 and TRBJ2-5; D is unresolved. V was trimmed by 0 bases and J by 1 base, leaving 12 bases between them. The CDR3 totals 16 residues. Germline assignment: CDR1 SSHAT and CDR2 FNYEAQ (reference sequence). Written as DNA, the CDR3 is TGTGCCAGCAGCTTAGCGCCTCGATACGGCCAAGAGACCCAGTACTTC. This codes for CASSLAPRYGQETQYF.

Only a few counts were recorded for this clone. The V gene is TRBV7-9, the J gene TRBJ2-3; 9 bases align to TRBD2. CDR3 length: 14 residues. In germline, CDR1 is SEHNR, CDR2 FQNEAQ (reference sequence). Trimming at V came to 6 bases and at J to 1 base, leaving 2 bases not matched to a gene. CDR3 region: CASRRLAGTDTQYF. Here the CDR3 DNA reads TGTGCCAGCAGAAGACTAGCGGGCACAGATACGCAGTATTTT.

The rearrangement joins TRBV28 to TRBJ1-2; 8 positions agree with TRBD1. V shed 8 bases and J 4 bases; nucleotides not matched to a gene: 3. Germline CDR1 is MDHEN and CDR2 is SYDVKM. The CDR3 spans 12 residues. The CDR3 sequence is CASLGQGYGYTF. CDR3 coding DNA: TGTGCCAGCCTCGGACAGGGCTATGGCTACACCTTC.

The chain combines TRBV4-2 with TRBJ2-3; 12 positions agree with TRBD1. The germline gives CDR1 LGHNA, CDR2 YNFKEQ. After removal of 1 base from V and 7 bases from J, the junction contained 3 bases not matched to a gene. This CDR3 spans 15 amino acids. CDR3 loop: CASSQGRDRGHTQYF. The CDR3 DNA reads TGTGCCAGCAGCCAAGGTCGGGACAGGGGGCATACGCAGTATTTT.

The rearrangement uses TRBV6-5 and TRBJ1-5; perhaps TRBD1 as D (6 bases). This CDR3 contains 16 residues. The germline V gene has CDR1 MNHEY and CDR2 SVGAGI. V lost 2 bases and J lost 4, with 15 bases in between. The CDR3, as DNA: TGTGCCAGCAGTTACGGGGGCAGGGGAGGGAATCAGCCCCAGCATTTT. Encoded protein: CASSYGGRGGNQPQHF.

The chain combines TRBV6-1 with TRBJ2-5; the D is unclear. The CDR3 is 13 amino acids. Looked up from germline, CDR1 is MNHNS and CDR2 is SASEGT. Trimming removed 8 bases at V and 4 bases at J, with 14 bases between. The DNA of the CDR3 is TGTGCCAGCCGGTACGTCGAAACAGAGACCCAGTACTTC. It translates to CASRYVETETQYF.

The chain employs TRBV19 and TRBJ2-1; no clear D gene. This CDR3 region has 13 residues. Trimming left V 4 bases short and J 8 bases short, with 12 bases between. Germline V CDR1 and CDR2: LNHDA, SQIVND (reference sequence). CDR3 bases: TGTGCCAGTAGTAAGCGCAGCTGGGATGAGCAGTTCTTC. The encoded protein is CASSKRSWDEQFF.

The chain recombines TRBV27 with TRBJ2-1, with a tentative D call TRBD2 (6 bases). The V end was cut by 5 bases, the J end by 13 bases, with 15 bases between. The CDR3 sequence is 12 residues long. CDR1 and CDR2 (germline): MNHEY, SMNVEV (reference sequence). The CDR3 DNA reads as TGTGCCAGCAGTAATGCCGGGACTTATCAGTTCTTC. It yields the protein CASSNAGTYQFF.

The chain recombines TRBV7-9 with TRBJ2-5; 12 bases line up with TRBD2. The CDR3 runs to 15 residues. J was trimmed by 4 bases and V by 3 bases; bases with no gene match: 3. Germline CDR1 is SEHNR and CDR2 is FQNEAQ (reference sequence). The CDR3 DNA sequence: TGTGCCAGCAGCTTGACTAGCGGGAGTTTAGAGACCCAGTACTTC. This encodes CASSLTSGSLETQYF.